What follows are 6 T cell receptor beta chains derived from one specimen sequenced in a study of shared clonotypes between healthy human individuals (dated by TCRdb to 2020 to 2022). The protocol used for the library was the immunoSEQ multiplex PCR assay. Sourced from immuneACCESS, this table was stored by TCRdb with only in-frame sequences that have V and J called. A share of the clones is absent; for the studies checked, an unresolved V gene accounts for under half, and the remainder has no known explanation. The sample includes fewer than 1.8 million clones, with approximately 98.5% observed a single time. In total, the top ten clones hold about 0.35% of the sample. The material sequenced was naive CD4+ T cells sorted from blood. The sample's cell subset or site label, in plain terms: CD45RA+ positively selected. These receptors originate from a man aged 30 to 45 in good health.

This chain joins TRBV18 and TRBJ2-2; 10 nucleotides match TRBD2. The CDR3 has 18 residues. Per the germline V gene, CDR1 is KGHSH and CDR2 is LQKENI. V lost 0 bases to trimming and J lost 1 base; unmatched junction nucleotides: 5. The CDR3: CASSPPPSGGLNTGELFF. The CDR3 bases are TGTGCCAGCTCACCACCTCCTAGCGGGGGACTGAACACCGGGGAGCTGTTTTTT.

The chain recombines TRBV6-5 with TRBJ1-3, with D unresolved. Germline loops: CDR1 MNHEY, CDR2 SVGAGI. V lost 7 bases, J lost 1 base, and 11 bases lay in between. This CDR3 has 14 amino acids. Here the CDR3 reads CASMQVRSGNTIYF. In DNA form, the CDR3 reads TGTGCCAGCATGCAGGTCAGGTCTGGAAACACCATATATTTT.

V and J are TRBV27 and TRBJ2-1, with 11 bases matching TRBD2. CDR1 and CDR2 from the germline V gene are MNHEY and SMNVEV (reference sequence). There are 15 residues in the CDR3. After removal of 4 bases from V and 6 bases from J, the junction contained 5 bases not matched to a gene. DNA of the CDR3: TGTGCCAGCAGTTCCGGGACTAGCGGTGGCAATGAGCAGTTCTTC. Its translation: CASSSGTSGGNEQFF.

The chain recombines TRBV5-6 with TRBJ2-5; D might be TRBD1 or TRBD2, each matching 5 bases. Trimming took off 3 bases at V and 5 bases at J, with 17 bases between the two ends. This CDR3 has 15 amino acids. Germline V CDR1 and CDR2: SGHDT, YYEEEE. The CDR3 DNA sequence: TGTGCCAGCAGCTCGACCGGGACCGTCGGTGAGACCCAGTACTTC. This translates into CASSSTGTVGETQYF.

The CDR3 DNA reads TGTGCCACCCCCCGGGACAGGGGAATGGGGAACACTGAAGCTTTCTTT. It is translated as CATPRDRGMGNTEAFF. The chain carries TRBV27 and TRBJ1-1; 10 bases are shared with TRBD1. Looked up from germline, CDR1 is MNHEY and CDR2 is SMNVEV (reference sequence). J lost 1 base, V lost 10 bases, and 12 bases had no gene match. CDR3 length equals 16 residues.

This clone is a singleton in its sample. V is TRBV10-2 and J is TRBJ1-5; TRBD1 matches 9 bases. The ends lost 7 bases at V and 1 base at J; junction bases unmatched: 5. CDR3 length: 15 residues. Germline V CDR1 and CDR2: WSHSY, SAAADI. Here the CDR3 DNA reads TGCGCCAGCAACAAGGGACAGGGCAGCAATCAGCCCCAGCATTTT. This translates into CASNKGQGSNQPQHF.